This T cell receptor (beta chain) was captured in a study of CD8 T cells in ankylosing spondylitis. The study's findings and limits: Reportedly, disease-linked clones are significantly enriched in ankylosing spondylitis patients' matched synovial fluid. Disease-associated clones were CD8+ and fairly uncommon in peripheral blood.

Trimming left V 4 bases short and J 2 bases short, with 23 bases between. Germline CDR1 reads MGHDK; CDR2 reads SYGVNS. CDR3 size: 18 residues. For this clonotype: Its specificity is unknown.

TCRdb passed the 5' RACE reads through MiXCR, listing each CDR3 protein once. The sample lists over 150,000 distinct CDR3 sequences; roughly 13% were seen once. This sequence was found in a male donor with ankylosing spondylitis or in good health (not recorded which). The chain uses TRBV25-1 and TRBJ2-5, with D possibly being TRBD1 or TRBD2 (6 bases each). Sequencing used blood, either unsorted or a sorted T cell fraction (not recorded which). In DNA, the CDR3 is TGTGCCAGCAGTGGCCAAGTAGGGGGGTCCGGTGGGCAAGAGACCCAGTACTTC. It translates to CASSGQVGGSGGQETQYF.